Below are 5 T cell receptor beta chains sequenced from a single sample in a study of T cell responses to AZD1222 COVID-19 vaccine. TCRdb's copy holds only in-frame clones and misses some; the assay was immunoSEQ multiplex PCR. The data hold some 100,000 clones, with around nine tenths observed a single time. Sequenced here: peripheral blood, sampled on day 0 of AZD1222 vaccination. These receptors were collected from an adult in good health.

The chain combines TRBV5-4 with TRBJ1-1, with TRBD1 matching 7 bases. CDR3 length equals 15 residues. V gave up 4 bases and J gave up 0 bases; unmatched junction bases: 6. Germline assignment: CDR1 SGHNT and CDR2 YYREEE (reference sequence). CDR3 sequence (DNA): TGTGCCAGCAGCCGCGACAGGGCCCTGAACACTGAAGCTTTCTTT. It yields the protein CASSRDRALNTEAFF.

The chain carries TRBV11-2 and TRBJ2-3; no clear D gene. V gave up 1 base and J gave up 5 bases, with 4 bases separating them. The CDR3 consists of 12 residues. CDR1 is SGHAT and CDR2 is FQNNGV in the germline V gene. The CDR3 DNA reads as TGTGCCAGCAGCTTAGGGGGAGATACGCAGTATTTT. Residues: CASSLGGDTQYF. Full variable domain (outside the CDR3, taken from reference TRBV11-2 and TRBJ2-3): EAGVAQSPRYKIIEKRQSVAFWCNPISGHATLYWYQQILGQGPKLLIQFQNNGVVDDSQLPKDRFSAERLKGVDSTLKIQPAKLEDSAVYLCASSLGGDTQYFGPGTRLTVL.

The rearrangement uses TRBV3-1 (or the pseudogene TRBV3-2) and TRBJ2-7; D not resolved. The ends were cut back, 0 bases at V and 6 bases at J, with 15 bases in the middle. This CDR3 spans 15 amino acids. Germline loops: CDR1 LGHDT, CDR2 YNNKEL (reference sequence). CDR3 nucleotides: TGTGCCAGCAGCCAAGATGCCCGGACCTTAAGCGAGCAGTACTTC. Protein product: CASSQDARTLSEQYF.

V and J are TRBV19 and TRBJ1-1; D gene ambiguous. CDR1 is LNHDA, CDR2 SQIVND, per germline (reference sequence). Trimming shortened V by 2 bases and J by 1 base, and 5 bases separated the two germline ends. The CDR3 is 13 residues long. CDR3 bases: TGTGCCAGTAGTATATCCAGGAACACTGAAGCTTTCTTT. This sequence encodes CASSISRNTEAFF.

V usage is TRBV7-3 and J usage is TRBJ2-3; 8 nucleotides line up with TRBD2. V dropped 3 bases and J dropped 3; count of bases not matched to a gene: 5. The CDR3 extends over 15 amino acids. CDR1 and CDR2 from the germline V gene are SGHTA and FQGTGA. The DNA of the CDR3 is TGTGCCAGCAGCTTCACGACTAGCGTGACAGATACGCAGTATTTT. Translated, it gives CASSFTTSVTDTQYF.